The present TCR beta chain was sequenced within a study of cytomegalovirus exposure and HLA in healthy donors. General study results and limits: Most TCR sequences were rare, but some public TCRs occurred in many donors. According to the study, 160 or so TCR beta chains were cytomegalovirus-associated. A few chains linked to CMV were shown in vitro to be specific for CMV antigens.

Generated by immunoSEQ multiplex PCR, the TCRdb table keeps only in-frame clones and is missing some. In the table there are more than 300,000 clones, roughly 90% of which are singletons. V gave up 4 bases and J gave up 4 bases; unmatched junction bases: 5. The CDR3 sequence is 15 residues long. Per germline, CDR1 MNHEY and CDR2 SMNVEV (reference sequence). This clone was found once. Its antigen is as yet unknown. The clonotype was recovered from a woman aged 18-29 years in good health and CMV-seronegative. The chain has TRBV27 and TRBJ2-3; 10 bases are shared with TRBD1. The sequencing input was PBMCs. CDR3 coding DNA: TGTGCCAGCAGTTACGCGACAGGGGGCGCAGATACGCAGTATTTT. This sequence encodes CASSYATGGADTQYF.